This T cell receptor (beta chain) was profiled in a study of identical twins. Study findings and constraints: Without tracking the same donors, conclusions rested on cross-sectional statistical analysis. The more abundant beta clonotypes in cord blood had fewer insertions, and memory repertoires did not show this. Invariant populations such as MAIT and iNKT cells could partly muddle zero-insertion analyses.

This clonotype was seen more than once but under ten times. Its specificity is not known. Germline trimming cut 1 base from V and 9 bases from J; bases unmatched to any gene: 6. The germline gives CDR1 MGHRA, CDR2 YSYEKL. The CDR3 is 15 residues long. Donors were all healthy Caucasians. One entry per CDR3 protein, called by TCRdb with MiXCR from the 5' RACE reads. The sample contains some 630,000 distinct CDR3 sequences, about 7% of which appear only once. A further study also used this sample, focusing on yellow fever vaccine responses in identical twins.

This rearrangement joins TRBV4-1 to TRBJ2-1, with 10 bases that match TRBD2. The sequence was obtained from a woman between 18 and 29 years old in good health. The sequenced sample was PBMCs. The CDR3, as DNA: TGCGCCAGCAGCCAAGTCCCAGCGGGGGGGAGTGAGCAGTTCTTC. It is translated as CASSQVPAGGSEQFF.